Below are 26 T cell receptor beta chains sequenced from a single sample in a study of technical replicates of blood from a handful of donors. The method was immunoSEQ multiplex PCR; TCRdb's version includes in-frame clones alone and lacks a portion of them. Of about 78,000 clones in the sample, 95% are singletons; the top ten hold 0.25%. Material for sequencing was T cells isolated from PBMCs. These receptors all stem from a human donor in good health.

J is TRBJ1-1 and V is TRBV5-8; maybe TRBD1 (5 bases). This CDR3 has 12 residues. Trimming removed 5 bases from V and 7 bases from J, with 12 bases in between. The V gene's germline CDR1 is SGHTS and CDR2 YDEGEE. The CDR3 DNA reads TGTGCCAGCAGTCAGGGTAAAGGTGAAGCTTTCTTT. This gives the protein CASSQGKGEAFF.

The chain has TRBV9 and TRBJ2-7; D remains unclear. Trimming took 0 bases from V and 2 from J, leaving 12 bases between them. Germline V gene lookup returns CDR1 SGDLS and CDR2 YYNGEE. The CDR3 extends over 15 amino acids. CDR3 DNA sequence: TGTGCCAGCAGCGTAGGAGCCGACTCCACCTACGAGCAGTACTTC. Its translation: CASSVGADSTYEQYF.

This clone came up once. The CDR3, as DNA: TGTGCCATCAGTCTAGGCGATGAGCAGTTCTTC. Translation gives CAISLGDEQFF. The chain uses TRBV10-3 and TRBJ2-1; no clear D. The CDR3 loop spans 11 amino acids. V was clipped by 5 bases and J by 8 bases, with 7 bases between them. In germline, CDR1 is ENHRY, CDR2 SYGVKD.

This sequence joins TRBV27 and TRBJ2-7; D remains unclear. V dropped 2 bases and J dropped 6 bases, with 14 bases sitting between them. The length of the CDR3 is 14 residues. Germline-derived CDR1 and CDR2 are MNHEY and SMNVEV (reference sequence). The DNA of the CDR3 is TGTGCCAGCAGTTTACGCGCCGGTCCTGGCGAGCAGTACTTC. Its protein is CASSLRAGPGEQYF.

This chain links TRBV5-1 with TRBJ1-2; D not resolved. V was shortened by 0 bases and J by 1 base, with 4 bases between the two germline ends. This CDR3 contains 13 residues. Germline CDR1 SGHRS, CDR2 YFSETQ. CDR3 loop: CASSLANNYGYTF. In DNA, the CDR3 is TGCGCCAGCAGCTTGGCTAATAACTATGGCTACACCTTC.

The chain joins TRBV5-6 to TRBJ2-7; TRBD1 aligns across 7 bases. The CDR3 covers 16 residues. The V segment lost 4 bases and the J segment 6 bases; nucleotides outside the gene matches: 16. Germline V CDR1 and CDR2: SGHDT, YYEEEE. The CDR3 spells CASSPKRGQWFSEQYF. The CDR3 nucleotides read TGTGCCAGCAGCCCCAAAAGGGGGCAGTGGTTCAGCGAGCAGTACTTC.

The chain recombines TRBV7-2 with TRBJ2-2; D unresolved. The V and J ends lost 6 bases and 6 bases respectively, with 17 bases between them. Germline CDR1 reads SGHTA; CDR2 reads FQGNSA. The CDR3 is made up of 15 amino acids. The CDR3 region has the DNA TGTGCCAGCAGACGCACACAAAACAGCCCCGGGGAGCTGTTTTTT. The encoded protein is CASRRTQNSPGELFF.

This chain joins TRBV5-1 and TRBJ1-4, with 7 bases lining up with TRBD1. Germline assignment: CDR1 SGHRS and CDR2 YFSETQ. Losses at the gene ends were 2 bases for V and 2 bases for J; bases not matched to a gene: 0. This CDR3 is built from 14 residues. The CDR3 reads CASSLGGTNEKLFF. The CDR3 coding sequence is TGCGCCAGCAGCTTAGGGGGCACTAATGAAAAACTGTTTTTT.

The chain couples TRBV15 to TRBJ1-1; tentative D call: TRBD1 (6 bases). Germline lookup yields CDR1 LNHNV and CDR2 YYDKDF (reference sequence). V was pared by 3 bases and J by 0 bases, with 8 bases between. CDR3 length: 14 amino acids. CDR3 region: CATSSRGMNTEAFF. The CDR3 DNA reads as TGTGCCACCAGCAGCAGGGGCATGAACACTGAAGCTTTCTTT.

The chain carries TRBV18 and TRBJ1-2; 9 bases fit TRBD1. CDR3 length: 15 amino acids. Trimming cost V 4 bases and J 4 bases; bases outside gene matches: 7. Germline V gene data show CDR1 as KGHSH and CDR2 as LQKENI. CDR3 nucleotide sequence: TGTGCCAGCTCACTGGGGACAGGGAGCCTCTATGGCTACACCTTC. Protein: CASSLGTGSLYGYTF.

CDR3 in DNA: TGTGCCATCAGTGAGTCGAATTTCAGAAGCGGTGAGCAGTTCTTC. Protein: CAISESNFRSGEQFF. The rearrangement joins TRBV10-3 to TRBJ2-1; perhaps TRBD2 as D (5 bases). CDR3 length: 15 amino acids. Germline-derived CDR1 and CDR2 are ENHRY and SYGVKD. The germline V and J ends were trimmed by 0 bases and 9 bases, with 15 bases remaining between them.

This chain links TRBV5-1 with TRBJ1-2; D is undetermined. Trimming stripped 4 bases from V and 3 bases from J, with 13 bases between. The CDR3 has 14 residues. Germline-derived CDR1 and CDR2 are SGHRS and YFSETQ. The CDR3: CASSPDSGYYGYTF. The CDR3 coding sequence is TGCGCCAGCAGCCCCGATTCGGGGTACTATGGCTACACCTTC.

The chain employs TRBV29-1 and TRBJ2-2; 7 bases align to TRBD1. V lost 0 bases, J lost 0 bases, and 4 bases stayed unmatched. The length of the CDR3 is 16 residues. Germline V gene lookup returns CDR1 SQVTM and CDR2 ANQGSEA. The CDR3 region is CSVEDPQGPNTGELFF. In DNA, the CDR3 is TGCAGCGTTGAAGACCCACAGGGGCCGAACACCGGGGAGCTGTTTTTT.

This chain uses TRBV29-1 with TRBJ2-5, with D unclear. Deletions cut 2 bases from V and 3 bases from J, with 31 bases between. The CDR3 length is 20 residues. Germline CDR1 and CDR2: SQVTM and ANQGSEA. The DNA for the CDR3 is TGCAGCGTTGAAAGCTACCCCTCCGGCAGGTTGAAACGGTTGGAAGAGACCCAGTACTTC. Amino acid sequence: CSVESYPSGRLKRLEETQYF.

V and J are TRBV25-1 and TRBJ2-7; D remains ambiguous. Trimming cost V 2 bases and J 3 bases, with 5 bases left between them. Germline loops: CDR1 MGHDK, CDR2 SYGVNS. This CDR3 comprises 12 residues. The CDR3 region has the DNA TGTGCCAGCAGTGAAGCCGGCTACGAGCAGTACTTC. It encodes CASSEAGYEQYF.

The chain combines TRBV7-3 with TRBJ1-1; D unresolved. V dropped 4 bases and J dropped 3 bases, with 24 bases sitting between them. Germline-derived CDR1 and CDR2 are SGHTA and FQGTGA. The CDR3 totals 18 residues. The DNA of the CDR3 is TGTGCCAGCAGCTCAGGCCCAGCCTTGTCTCGGTTCGACACTGAAGCTTTCTTT. This gives the protein CASSSGPALSRFDTEAFF.

This clone showed up just once. This rearrangement joins TRBV6-1 to TRBJ2-7, with D perhaps matching TRBD2 (5 bases). V dropped 2 bases and J dropped 3 bases, with 14 bases sitting between them. This CDR3 comprises 15 residues. Germline V gene sequence: CDR1 MNHNS, CDR2 SASEGT. CDR3 bases: TGTGCCAGCAGTGAACTCTCGGGGTTAGGCTACGAGCAGTACTTC. Its translation: CASSELSGLGYEQYF.

The chain joins TRBV28 to TRBJ2-7; a weak D match, TRBD1 (5 bases). The V and J ends lost 7 bases and 4 bases respectively, with 14 bases between them. This CDR3 contains 13 residues. Per germline, CDR1 MDHEN and CDR2 SYDVKM. The CDR3 DNA reads as TGTGCCAGCAACCTTCTGACAGATTACGAGCAGTACTTC. The encoded protein is CASNLLTDYEQYF.

The V and J genes are TRBV29-1 and TRBJ2-2; D uncertain. Germline values: CDR1 SQVTM, CDR2 ANQGSEA. V shed 5 bases and J shed 3 bases, with 4 bases lying between them. The CDR3 contains 11 residues. Here the CDR3 DNA reads TGCAGCGTTCTAGACACCGGGGAGCTGTTTTTT. This codes for CSVLDTGELFF.

The genes are TRBV29-1 and TRBJ2-7, with TRBD1 identical over 9 bases. The CDR3 spans 13 residues. Germline values: CDR1 SQVTM, CDR2 ANQGSEA. With 6 bases clipped from V and 5 bases from J, the junction kept 8 bases outside the gene matches. CDR3 sequence: CSVPGTGQDEQYF. The CDR3 region has the DNA TGCAGCGTACCCGGGACAGGGCAAGACGAGCAGTACTTC.

This chain joins TRBV19 and TRBJ1-4; 7 bases fit TRBD1. The germline CDR1 and CDR2 sequences are LNHDA and SQIVND (reference sequence). Trimming at V came to 0 bases and at J to 0 bases, leaving 7 bases not matched to a gene. CDR3 length: 18 residues. The DNA of the CDR3 is TGTGCCAGTAGTATAGAGGACAGGCTGTATGCAACTAATGAAAAACTGTTTTTT. It yields the protein CASSIEDRLYATNEKLFF.

The CDR3 loop reads CAWRLRGETQYF. For the CDR3, the DNA is TGTGCCTGGAGACTTAGGGGAGAGACCCAGTACTTC. The chain has TRBV30 and TRBJ2-5; D is perhaps TRBD1 (5 bases). V lost 3 bases and J lost 4, with 9 bases in between. Germline V CDR1 and CDR2: GTSNPN, SVGIG (reference sequence). The CDR3 extends over 12 amino acids.

This chain joins TRBV19 and TRBJ1-3; 8 nucleotides align to TRBD1. The CDR3 extends over 16 amino acids. Germline trimming cut 3 bases from V and 2 bases from J; bases unmatched to any gene: 6. Per germline, CDR1 LNHDA and CDR2 SQIVND (reference sequence). The CDR3 DNA reads as TGTGCCAGTAGTATCGACAGGGGATTCACTGGAAACACCATATATTTT. This sequence encodes CASSIDRGFTGNTIYF.

This clone was found once. The gene calls are TRBV4-1 and TRBJ1-2, with 8 bases identical to TRBD1. Trimming cost V 7 bases and J 5 bases; bases outside gene matches: 15. There are 16 residues in the CDR3. CDR1 is MGHRA and CDR2 is YSYEKL in the germline V gene. CDR3 in DNA: TGCGCCAGCACCATCAGGGGGCCAGGGGACTCTTATGGCTACACCTTC. This sequence encodes CASTIRGPGDSYGYTF.

The chain uses TRBV18 and TRBJ2-2; TRBD1 aligns across 7 bases. Germline V gene sequence: CDR1 KGHSH, CDR2 LQKENI. The CDR3 sequence is 14 residues long. Trimming cost V 8 bases and J 3 bases; bases outside gene matches: 6. The chain's CDR3 is CASAQGQHTGELFF. DNA of the CDR3: TGTGCCAGCGCTCAGGGACAGCACACCGGGGAGCTGTTTTTT.

The chain is built from TRBV27 and TRBJ1-2, with a possible D match to TRBD1 (5 bases). This CDR3 region has 13 residues. V dropped 3 bases and J dropped 9 bases, with 14 bases sitting between them. CDR1 is MNHEY and CDR2 is SMNVEV in the germline V gene (reference sequence). DNA of the CDR3: TGTGCCAGCAGTTTCCGGGGGTTTAGGCGCTACACCTTC. Its translation: CASSFRGFRRYTF.